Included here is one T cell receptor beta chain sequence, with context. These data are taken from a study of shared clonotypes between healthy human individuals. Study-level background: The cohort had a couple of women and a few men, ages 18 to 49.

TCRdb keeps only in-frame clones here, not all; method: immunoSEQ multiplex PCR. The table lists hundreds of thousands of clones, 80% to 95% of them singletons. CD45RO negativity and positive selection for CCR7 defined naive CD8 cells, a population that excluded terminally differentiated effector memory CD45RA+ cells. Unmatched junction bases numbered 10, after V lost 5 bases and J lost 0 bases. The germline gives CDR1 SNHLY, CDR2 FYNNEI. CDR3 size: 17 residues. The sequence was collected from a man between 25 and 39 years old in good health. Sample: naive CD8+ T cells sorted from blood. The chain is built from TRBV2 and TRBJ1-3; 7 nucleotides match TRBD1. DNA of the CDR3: TGTGCCAGCAGTCTAGGCCGGACAGGCCGCTCTGGAAACACCATATATTTT. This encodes CASSLGRTGRSGNTIYF.